This T cell receptor (beta chain) was captured in a study of identical twins. Study-wide points: Cord blood beta clonotypes that were abundant carried fewer insertions, and memory repertoires showed no such trend.

The CDR3 consists of 17 residues. The germline V gene encodes CDR1 LGHDT and CDR2 YNNKEL (reference sequence). The trim removed 3 bases at V and 7 bases at J, leaving 6 bases unmatched. This clonotype came up a few times. Its target is not known. TCRdb independently ran MiXCR on the 5' RACE reads; one entry per CDR3 protein. Altogether 510,000 or so distinct CDR3 sequences are present, 13% to 15% being singletons, with the ten largest covering about 0.4%. Another study also made use of these data, one on yellow fever vaccine responses in identical twins. That publication notes: A vaccine T cell response that seemed partly convergent and partly personalized was reported in twins.

The chain employs TRBV3-1 and TRBJ2-1, with TRBD2 identical over 16 bases. The sequencing input was CD4+ T cells sorted from blood. The TCR was taken from a woman in her late teens or twenties in good health. CDR3 region: CASSQGLAGGISNEQFF. The CDR3 region has the DNA TGTGCCAGCAGCCAGGGACTAGCGGGGGGGATTTCTAATGAGCAGTTCTTC.